This T cell receptor beta chain was identified in a study of control samples from healthy donors and cancer patients. This clone was seen only a few times. V gave up 3 bases and J gave up 2 bases, with 13 bases separating them. CDR3 length: 15 residues. Germline V gene data show CDR1 as MNHEY and CDR2 as SMNVEV (reference sequence). Using immunoSEQ multiplex PCR, the repertoire was profiled, and TCRdb retains in-frame clones only, with some absent. This sample yields approximately 89,000 clones, of which approximately 89% are seen a single time; roughly 20% belongs to the top ten. Sequenced input: blood. The clonotype originates from a man aged 25-45 years in good health. The chain joins TRBV27 to TRBJ1-2; D ambiguous. The CDR3 sequence: CASSLLAQRNYGYTF. In DNA form, the CDR3 reads TGTGCCAGCAGTTTGTTGGCCCAACGGAACTATGGCTACACCTTC.